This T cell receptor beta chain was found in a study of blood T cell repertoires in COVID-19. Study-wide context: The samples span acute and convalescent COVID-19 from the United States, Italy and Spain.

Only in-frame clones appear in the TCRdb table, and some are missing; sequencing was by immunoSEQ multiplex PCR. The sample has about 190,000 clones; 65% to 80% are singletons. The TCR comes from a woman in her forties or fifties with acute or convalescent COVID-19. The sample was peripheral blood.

Here the CDR3 DNA reads TGTGCCAGCAGTTTCTCCCAGGTCGGGGAGGAGGAGCAGTTCTTC. It yields the protein CASSFSQVGEEEQFF. The rearrangement links TRBV6-6 to TRBJ2-1, with a tentative D call TRBD2 (6 bases). The CDR3 loop spans 15 amino acids. Germline loops: CDR1 MNHNY, CDR2 SVGAGI (reference sequence). The germline V and J ends were trimmed by 4 bases and 10 bases, with 20 bases remaining between them.